These 18 T cell receptor beta chains were all obtained from the same sample, sequenced in a study of T cell repertoires in cytomegalovirus infection. Via MiXCR, TCRdb re-called the reads, giving one row per CDR3 protein. The data contain approximately 990,000 distinct CDR3 sequences, around 32% of them seen just once; the ten biggest clones take up about an eighth. These TCRs' antigens remain unknown. This specimen consisted of cultured CD8+ T cells from PBMCs, obtained from culture after CMV antigen stimulation. All receptors derive from a human donor in good health (CMV status not recorded). Some clones in this sample may be carry-over from other donors' samples.

The gene calls are TRBV7-9 and TRBJ1-1, with no clear D. Germline CDR1 is SEHNR and CDR2 is FQNEAQ (reference sequence). The V end lost 6 bases, the J end lost 7 bases, and 15 bases lay between the germline ends. The CDR3 loop spans 13 amino acids. Here the CDR3 reads CASSPAVGGEAFF. Here the CDR3 DNA reads TGTGCCAGCAGTCCAGCGGTGGGAGGTGAAGCTTTCTTT.

This chain joins TRBV7-9 and TRBJ2-1; TRBD2 matches 7 bases. The junction had 9 bases not matched to a gene; V was cut back by 4 bases and J by 6 bases. This CDR3 is 15 amino acids long. CDR1 is SEHNR and CDR2 is FQNEAQ in the germline V gene (reference sequence). CDR3 amino acids: CASSSAGRGSNEQFF. In DNA form, the CDR3 reads TGTGCCAGCAGCTCGGCTGGGCGGGGGAGCAATGAGCAGTTCTTC.

This rearrangement joins TRBV9 to TRBJ1-2; TRBD1 matches at 8 bases. The CDR3 extends over 14 amino acids. Germline V CDR1 and CDR2: SGDLS, YYNGEE. Trimming took 1 base from V and 4 from J; bases not matched to a gene: 3. The CDR3, as DNA: TGTGCCAGCAGCGTATGGGACAGGCCCTATGGCTACACCTTC. Its protein is CASSVWDRPYGYTF.

This clonotype came up a few times. The V call is TRBV19, the J call TRBJ2-1, with 7 bases lining up with TRBD2. CDR3 length: 16 residues. Germline V lookup: CDR1 LNHDA, CDR2 SQIVND (reference sequence). V shed 1 base and J 3 bases; nucleotides not matched to a gene: 6. The CDR3 nucleotides read TGTGCCAGTAGTATAGCCAGCGGGGCCGTCTACAATGAGCAGTTCTTC. It specifies CASSIASGAVYNEQFF.

The chain employs TRBV27 and TRBJ1-5, with a tentative D call TRBD1 (5 bases). CDR1 and CDR2 from the germline V gene are MNHEY and SMNVEV (reference sequence). CDR3 length: 14 amino acids. Trimming pared 10 bases from V and 2 bases from J, leaving 15 bases between. The CDR3 region has the DNA TGTGCCACCCGGAAGGGACTGGGCAATCAGCCCCAGCATTTT. This sequence encodes CATRKGLGNQPQHF.

This chain uses TRBV20-1 with TRBJ1-3; D is perhaps TRBD1 (5 bases). The CDR3 is made up of 17 amino acids. V dropped 3 bases and J dropped 0 bases, with 18 bases sitting between them. Germline CDR1 is DFQATT and CDR2 is SNEGSKA (reference sequence). The CDR3 protein is CSARATRAGFSGNTIYF. In nucleotides, the CDR3 is TGCAGTGCTAGGGCCACCCGAGCAGGGTTCTCTGGAAACACCATATATTTT.

This clonotype has only a few counts. The chain recombines TRBV27 with TRBJ2-2; 8 bases line up with TRBD2. Germline lookup yields CDR1 MNHEY and CDR2 SMNVEV (reference sequence). V was clipped by 6 bases and J by 5 bases; unmatched bases: 8. The CDR3 is made up of 15 amino acids. CDR3 in amino acids: CASRRGASRTGELFF. The CDR3 DNA sequence: TGTGCCAGCAGGCGGGGGGCATCGAGGACCGGGGAGCTGTTTTTT.

This clonotype appeared a few times. The J gene is TRBJ1-6, the V gene TRBV27, with D uncertain. The CDR3 totals 13 residues. Germline V gives CDR1 MNHEY, CDR2 SMNVEV (reference sequence). V was shortened by 4 bases and J by 7 bases, with 8 bases between the two germline ends. CDR3 nucleotides: TGTGCCAGCAGTTGGACTGAGAATTCACCCCTCCACTTT. Protein sequence: CASSWTENSPLHF.

The V and J genes are TRBV11-2 and TRBJ2-5; a weak D match, TRBD2 (5 bases). Deletions cut 3 bases from V and 1 base from J, with 12 bases between. CDR3 length: 15 residues. CDR1 and CDR2 (germline): SGHAT, FQNNGV. CDR3 protein: CASSLELGSQETQYF. The CDR3 coding sequence is TGTGCCAGCAGCTTGGAATTAGGGAGCCAAGAGACCCAGTACTTC.

The chain couples TRBV2 to TRBJ2-3, with 8 bases that match TRBD2. With V trimmed by 9 bases and J by 6 bases, 8 bases remained unmatched. Looked up from germline, CDR1 is SNHLY and CDR2 is FYNNEI. The CDR3 loop spans 13 amino acids. The CDR3 nucleotides are TGTGCCAGAGGGGCGGGGGGCCTGGATACGCAGTATTTT. Its translation is CARGAGGLDTQYF.

This clonotype was counted many times. This CDR3 reads CASSLYIGSNQPQHF. The CDR3 nucleotides are TGTGCCAGCAGCTTATACATCGGAAGCAATCAGCCCCAGCATTTT. The V gene is TRBV7-6, the J gene TRBJ1-5; no clear D gene. Trimming cost V 2 bases and J 1 base, with 9 bases left between them. Germline V gene sequence: CDR1 SGHVS, CDR2 FNYEAQ. CDR3 size: 15 residues.

This clonotype was recorded at least ten times. This rearrangement joins TRBV7-9 to TRBJ2-7; either TRBD1 or TRBD2 may supply D (5 bases each). This CDR3 is 15 amino acids long. CDR1 and CDR2 (germline): SEHNR, FQNEAQ (reference sequence). V was pared by 1 base and J by 1 base, with 11 bases between. CDR3 bases: TGTGCCAGCAGCTTAGTGCAGGGAGATTCCTACGAGCAGTACTTC. Translating gives CASSLVQGDSYEQYF.

The chain links TRBV11-3 to TRBJ2-7, with D possibly being TRBD2 (6 bases). The CDR3 covers 14 residues. V was cut by 6 bases and J by 2 bases, with 14 bases left in between. From germline, CDR1 is SGHNT and CDR2 YENEEA. CDR3 protein: CASSSRDLPYEQYF. CDR3 nucleotides: TGTGCCAGCAGTTCCAGGGACTTGCCCTACGAGCAGTACTTC.

The genes are TRBV10-3 and TRBJ1-1; D ambiguous. In germline, CDR1 is ENHRY, CDR2 SYGVKD. Trimming left V 10 bases short and J 5 bases short, with 11 bases between. The length of the CDR3 is 11 residues. CDR3 nucleotide sequence: TGTGCCACCCTCACGGGGACTGAAGCTTTCTTT. Translated: CATLTGTEAFF.

CDR3 protein: CASSPSTSSIPPQHF. The CDR3 DNA sequence: TGCGCCAGCAGCCCCAGCACCTCGTCCATCCCCCCCCAGCATTTT. The genes are TRBV4-1 and TRBJ1-5, with unresolved D. The CDR3 contains 15 residues. Germline V CDR1 and CDR2: MGHRA, YSYEKL. V was shortened by 4 bases and J by 10 bases, with 20 bases between the two germline ends.

This chain links TRBV19 with TRBJ1-6, with a possible D match to TRBD1 (6 bases). CDR1 LNHDA and CDR2 SQIVND come from the germline V gene (reference sequence). Between the trimmed V and J ends, which lost 5 bases and 9 bases, there was a span of 14 bases. The length of the CDR3 is 14 residues. The CDR3 region is CASSVQGEGSPLHF. The CDR3 nucleotides read TGTGCCAGTAGTGTACAGGGCGAAGGTTCACCCCTCCACTTT.

The CDR3 sequence: CASSLTGSQYV. In nucleotides, the CDR3 is TGTGCCAGCAGCCTAACAGGGTCCCAGTACGTC. The V and J genes are TRBV27 and TRBJ2-7; perhaps TRBD1 as D (6 bases). Germline lookup yields CDR1 MNHEY and CDR2 SMNVEV (reference sequence). This CDR3 contains 11 residues. V lost 6 bases to trimming and J lost 10 bases, with 13 bases between them.

The CDR3 nucleotides are TGCAGCGTTGAAGGGGAGCGGGGGGCAAGATACAATGAGCAGTTCTTC. It encodes CSVEGERGARYNEQFF. The chain recombines TRBV29-1 with TRBJ2-1; 9 bases are shared with TRBD2. The CDR3 consists of 16 residues. After removal of 1 base from V and 4 bases from J, the junction contained 8 bases not matched to a gene. Germline V lookup: CDR1 SQVTM, CDR2 ANQGSEA.